This entry describes one TCR beta chain. Measured with immunoSEQ multiplex PCR; TCRdb has only the in-frame clones, and not every one. The data show 45,000 to 55,000 clones, with about nine tenths seen just once and 0.15% to 0.2% held by the top ten. This sample stems from a study of T cell changes during pregnancy in multiple sclerosis. The CDR3 contains 18 residues. The junction had 18 bases not matched to a gene; V was cut back by 1 base and J by 6 bases. Germline values: CDR1 SGHKS, CDR2 YYEKEE (reference sequence). Material: CD4+ T cells from peripheral blood mononuclear cells, obtained after pregnancy. The chain couples TRBV5-5 to TRBJ1-2; TRBD1 matches 7 bases. The TCR sequence derives from a female donor in good health, enrolled as a control in a pregnancy study. The CDR3 sequence: CASSLSHLHRGASDGYTF. In DNA, the CDR3 is TGTGCCAGCAGCTTGAGCCACCTACACAGGGGCGCGTCTGATGGCTACACCTTC. The full variable domain, completed using reference TRBV5-5 and TRBJ1-2, is DAGVTQSPTHLIKTRGQQVTLRCSPISGHKSVSWYQQVLGQGPQFIFQYYEKEERGRGNFPDRFSARQFPNYSSELNVNALLLGDSALYLCASSLSHLHRGASDGYTFGSGTRLTVV.